One T cell receptor beta chain is described in this entry. This clone has a single count. Its antigen is still unknown. Base qualities are not provided; no much larger clone lies one nucleotide away. The immunoSEQ Assay, a bias-controlled multiplex PCR, was used to amplify TCRbeta CDR3 regions from genomic DNA. In the paper's pipeline: The number of nucleated cells in each sample was estimated by amplification of reference gene primers within the assay. To quantify the absolute abundance of each unique TCRbeta CDR3 rearrangement, sequence reads were collapsed and filtered. For each sample, productive Simpson clonality was calculated as the square root of Simpson's diversity index over productive rearrangements. TCRdb retrieved this table from immuneACCESS and kept in-frame rearrangements only. Not all clones are present; in checked studies, unresolved V genes account for under half, and no reason is known for the remainder. From that table come the V and J calls and clone size; the DNA was used to work out D and trimming. This sample has around 200,000 clones in its table, and approximately 88% of those were observed once. In total, the top ten clones hold approximately 3% of the sample.

In the prospective study, participants were about 18 to 100 years old, resided in about two dozen geographic areas of the United States, and were enrolled through a virtual design. To assign participants to cohorts, the prospective study relied on clinical history that participants themselves reported in a screening survey and a study questionnaire. Recovered participants in ImmuneRACE Cohort 3 were defined as having two consecutive negative NP/OP PCR tests, clearance from a healthcare professional, or resolution of symptoms. Each participant in the prospective study had whole blood, serum and a nasopharyngeal or oropharyngeal swab collected by mobile phlebotomists. Over a roughly 2-month period, participants in the prospective study had the option of providing additional blood draws and questionnaires. Before DNA extraction, blood samples from the prospective study were shipped at room temperature or frozen.

This entry belongs to a study of blood T cell repertoires in COVID-19 (dated by TCRdb to 2018 to 2020). With respect to the entire study: The collaborator samples originated in the United States, Italy and Spain and spanned the acute and convalescent phases of COVID-19. The prospective study material was composed of cDNA or gDNA derived from T cells, B-cell-depleted T cells, or PBMCs. Subjects who had been exposed to COVID-19, were actively infected with it, or had recovered from it provided the deeply sampled blood TCRbeta repertoires that made up the dataset. The sample metadata nearly always contained a de-identified subject ID, COVID-19 status, age in years and sex. The repertoires were released in a freely available public database meant as a resource for research on the immune response to SARS-CoV-2. Where available, HLA class I and class II types were obtained from metadata supplied by the sample provider rather than from assay-based typing. Samples were obtained from the ongoing ImmuneRACE study (first 160 participants) and from about 1,300 subjects provided by 6 global collaborators. Broad study findings and their caveats: Clinical and demographic metadata were provided uncurated, with the amount varying by source and participant.

The germline V gene yields SGHTS for CDR1 and YDEGEE for CDR2. Between the V and J ends, shortened by 3 bases and 2 bases respectively, the junction contains 15 bases. From its cysteine to its phenylalanine, the CDR3 spans 16 amino acids. Of all the DNA, just the CDR3 is kept, 48 bases in frame from base 1. The specimen was PBMCs or T cells enriched from blood (not recorded which). This TCR came from a young woman who had recovered from COVID-19. Recombination linked TRBV5-8 to TRBJ1-3; the D gene is unclear. Here is the DNA: TGTGCCAGCAGCTCATTCCAGGTTTTTACTGGAAACACCATATATTTT. Its protein product is CASSSFQVFTGNTIYF. This CDR3, with the reference TRBV5-8 and TRBJ1-3 proteins standing in past its ends, gives the full variable domain EAGVTQSPTHLIKTRGQQATLRCSPISGHTSVYWYQQALGLGLQFLLWYDEGEERNRGNFPPRFSGRQFPNYSSELNVNALELEDSALYLCASSSFQVFTGNTIYFGEGSWLTVV.